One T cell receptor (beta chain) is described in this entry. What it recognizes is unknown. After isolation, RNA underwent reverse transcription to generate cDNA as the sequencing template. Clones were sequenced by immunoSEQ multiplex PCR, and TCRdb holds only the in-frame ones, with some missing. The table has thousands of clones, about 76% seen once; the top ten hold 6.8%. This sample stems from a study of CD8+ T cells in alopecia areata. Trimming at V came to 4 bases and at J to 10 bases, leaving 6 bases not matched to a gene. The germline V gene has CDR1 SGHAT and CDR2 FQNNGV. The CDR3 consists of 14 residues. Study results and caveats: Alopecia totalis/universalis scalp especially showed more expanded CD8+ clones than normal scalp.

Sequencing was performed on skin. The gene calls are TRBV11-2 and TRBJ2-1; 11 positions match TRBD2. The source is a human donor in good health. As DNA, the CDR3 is TGTGCCAGCAGCTCACTAGCGGGGGTTTGGGAGCAGTTCTTC. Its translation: CASSSLAGVWEQFF.